The clone carrying this T cell receptor (beta chain) was recorded at least ten times. Its specificity is unknown. The CDR3 is 15 amino acids. V was trimmed by 7 bases and J by 2 bases, leaving 18 bases between them. Germline V gene data show CDR1 as MDHEN and CDR2 as SYDVKM. This entry belongs to a study of T-cell reconstitution after alpha-beta-depleted transplantation in children. Findings and limits, study-wide: A year post-transplant, T-cell counts and diversity derived mostly from newly produced T cells. There were some patients whose high TCRbeta diversity at day 60 came from surviving recipient T cells and thymic progenitors. Several hundred rapidly expanded clones from non-depleted graft cells reportedly supplied alpha-beta T cells about two months post-transplant.

The TCRbeta library incorporated unique molecular identifiers. TCRdb itself ran the PCR reads through MiXCR, one entry per CDR3 protein. The data hold around 670,000 distinct CDR3 sequences, with around 13% observed a single time. The chain couples TRBV28 to TRBJ2-7; unclear D gene. The input for sequencing was PBMCs, taken before TCRalphabeta/CD19-depleted stem cell transplant. The TCR was taken from a girl aged 2-10 years with congenital amegakaryocytic thrombocytopenia, due to receive a stem cell transplant. CDR3 sequence: CASTPWGRLTYEQYF. CDR3 DNA sequence: TGTGCCAGCACCCCTTGGGGTAGGCTGACCTACGAGCAGTACTTC.